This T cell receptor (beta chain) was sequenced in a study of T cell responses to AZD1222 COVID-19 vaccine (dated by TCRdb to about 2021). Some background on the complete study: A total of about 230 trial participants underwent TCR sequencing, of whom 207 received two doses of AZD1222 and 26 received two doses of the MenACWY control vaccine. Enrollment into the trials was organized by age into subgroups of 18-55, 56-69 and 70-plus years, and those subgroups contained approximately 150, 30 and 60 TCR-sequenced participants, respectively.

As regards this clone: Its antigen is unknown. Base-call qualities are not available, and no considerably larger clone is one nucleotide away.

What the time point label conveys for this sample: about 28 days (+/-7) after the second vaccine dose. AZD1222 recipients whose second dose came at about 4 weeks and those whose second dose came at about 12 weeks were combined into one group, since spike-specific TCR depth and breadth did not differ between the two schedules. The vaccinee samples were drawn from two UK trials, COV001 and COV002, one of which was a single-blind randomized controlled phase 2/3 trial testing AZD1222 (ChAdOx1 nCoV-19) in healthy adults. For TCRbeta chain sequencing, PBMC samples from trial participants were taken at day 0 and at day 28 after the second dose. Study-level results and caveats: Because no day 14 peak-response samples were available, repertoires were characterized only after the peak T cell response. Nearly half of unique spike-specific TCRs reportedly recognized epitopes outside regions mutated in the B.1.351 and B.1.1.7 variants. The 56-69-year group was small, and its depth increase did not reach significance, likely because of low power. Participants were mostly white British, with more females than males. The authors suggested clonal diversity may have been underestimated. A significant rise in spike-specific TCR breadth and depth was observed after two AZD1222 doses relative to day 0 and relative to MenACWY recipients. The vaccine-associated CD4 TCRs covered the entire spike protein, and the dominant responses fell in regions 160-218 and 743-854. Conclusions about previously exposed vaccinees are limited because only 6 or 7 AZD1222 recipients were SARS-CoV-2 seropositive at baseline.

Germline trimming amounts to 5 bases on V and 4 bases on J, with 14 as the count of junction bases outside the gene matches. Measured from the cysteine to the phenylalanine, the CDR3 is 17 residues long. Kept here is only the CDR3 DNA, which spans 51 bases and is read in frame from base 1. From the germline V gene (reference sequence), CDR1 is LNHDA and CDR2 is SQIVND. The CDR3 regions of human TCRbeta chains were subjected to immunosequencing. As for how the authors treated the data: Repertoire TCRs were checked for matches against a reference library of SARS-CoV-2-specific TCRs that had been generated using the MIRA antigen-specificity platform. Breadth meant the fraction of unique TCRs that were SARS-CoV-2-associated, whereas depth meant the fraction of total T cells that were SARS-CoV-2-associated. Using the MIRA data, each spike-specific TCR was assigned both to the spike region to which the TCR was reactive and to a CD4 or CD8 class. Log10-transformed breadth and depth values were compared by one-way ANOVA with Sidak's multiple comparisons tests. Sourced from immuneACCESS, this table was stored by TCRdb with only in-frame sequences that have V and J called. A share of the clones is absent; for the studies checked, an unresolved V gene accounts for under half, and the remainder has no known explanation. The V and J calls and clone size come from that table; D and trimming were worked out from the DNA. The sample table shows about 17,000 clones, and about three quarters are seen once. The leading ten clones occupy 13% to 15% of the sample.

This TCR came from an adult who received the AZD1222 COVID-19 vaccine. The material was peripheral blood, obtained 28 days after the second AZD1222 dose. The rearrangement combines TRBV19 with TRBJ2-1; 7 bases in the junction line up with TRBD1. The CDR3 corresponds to CASSLRQGPYQYNEQFF. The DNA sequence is TGTGCCAGTAGTTTACGACAGGGCCCATACCAATACAATGAGCAGTTCTTC.